These 20 T cell receptor beta chains were sequenced from one sample in a study of shared clonotypes between healthy human individuals. Libraries were prepared by immunoSEQ multiplex PCR; TCRdb keeps only in-frame clonotypes and omits some of them. The sample lists some 2,500,000 clones, roughly 92% seen once, with approximately 0.41% in the top ten. Sample: naive CD4+ T cells from PBMCs. Subset denoted: CD45RA+ positively selected. Receptors originate from a man between 18 and 35 years old in good health. Some clones in this sample may be carry-over from other donors' samples.

This chain connects TRBV7-6 to TRBJ2-1, with 9 bases lining up with TRBD1. The ends lost 6 bases at V and 4 bases at J; junction bases unmatched: 7. Germline V CDR1 and CDR2: SGHVS, FNYEAQ. The CDR3 has 15 amino acids. The CDR3 sequence: CASSSPGTGYNEQFF. CDR3 in DNA: TGTGCCAGCAGTTCTCCCGGGACAGGGTACAATGAGCAGTTCTTC. Complete variable domain (other parts from reference TRBV7-6 and TRBJ2-1): GAGVSQSPRYKVTKRGQDVALRCDPISGHVSLYWYRQALGQGPEFLTYFNYEAQQDKSGLPNDRFSAERPEGSISTLTIQRTEQRDSAMYRCASSSPGTGYNEQFFGPGTRLTVL.

The gene calls are TRBV11-2 and TRBJ2-1; TRBD2 matches 7 bases. V was pared by 1 base and J by 0 bases, with 0 bases of the junction left unmatched. Germline V gene data show CDR1 as SGHAT and CDR2 as FQNNGV. CDR3 length: 15 amino acids. As DNA, the CDR3 is TGTGCCAGCAGCTTAGTAGCGGGCTCCTACAATGAGCAGTTCTTC. Translation: CASSLVAGSYNEQFF. Filled out from reference TRBV11-2 and TRBJ2-1, the complete variable domain reads EAGVAQSPRYKIIEKRQSVAFWCNPISGHATLYWYQQILGQGPKLLIQFQNNGVVDDSQLPKDRFSAERLKGVDSTLKIQPAKLEDSAVYLCASSLVAGSYNEQFFGPGTRLTVL.

The chain uses TRBV2 and TRBJ1-1; D may be TRBD1 (6 bases). With 8 bases removed from V and 6 bases from J, the gap between germline ends came to 22 bases. The germline CDR1 and CDR2 sequences are SNHLY and FYNNEI. There are 15 residues in the CDR3. As DNA, the CDR3 is TGTGCCAGCCCCCGGGGGCCCTCGAGGGAATCTGAAGCTTTCTTT. Translated: CASPRGPSRESEAFF.

The chain has TRBV5-1 and TRBJ2-7, with D perhaps TRBD1 (6 bases). CDR1 is SGHRS, CDR2 YFSETQ, per germline. V shed 2 bases and J shed 6 bases, with 30 bases lying between them. CDR3 length equals 19 residues. CDR3 sequence: CASSFELMGRAGQGREQYF. For the CDR3, the DNA is TGCGCCAGCAGCTTCGAGTTGATGGGTAGGGCGGGTCAGGGGCGCGAGCAGTACTTC.

V gene TRBV7-6 combines with J gene TRBJ2-3, with 9 bases matching TRBD1. V lost 1 base and J lost 8; bases outside the gene matches: 4. The CDR3 is 14 amino acids. Germline CDR1 and CDR2: SGHVS and FNYEAQ. The CDR3 DNA is TGTGCCAGCAGCTTAGTTGTGACAGGGGGTACGCAGTATTTT. Translated, it gives CASSLVVTGGTQYF.

The rearrangement uses TRBV7-2 and TRBJ1-2, with unresolved D. This CDR3 contains 14 residues. Germline CDR1 SGHTA, CDR2 FQGNSA. Trimming removed 2 bases at V and 2 bases at J, with 9 bases between. As DNA, the CDR3 is TGTGCCAGCAGCTTACTAAGCCAGAACTATGGCTACACCTTC. It yields the protein CASSLLSQNYGYTF.

V gene TRBV19 combines with J gene TRBJ1-1; D unclear. CDR3 size: 13 residues. Germline CDR1 reads LNHDA; CDR2 reads SQIVND (reference sequence). V lost 2 bases, J lost 4 bases, and 8 bases lay in between. The DNA of the CDR3 is TGTGCCAGTAGTATATTGGTCGGCACTGAAGCTTTCTTT. Its protein product is CASSILVGTEAFF.

This chain links TRBV5-1 with TRBJ1-4; D gene unclear. The V end was cut by 0 bases, the J end by 0 bases, with 12 bases between. Germline assignment: CDR1 SGHRS and CDR2 YFSETQ. This CDR3 is 17 amino acids long. The CDR3 region has the DNA TGCGCCAGCAGCTTGGGGGGTGTAAGAACAACTAATGAAAAACTGTTTTTT. It translates to CASSLGGVRTTNEKLFF. The full variable domain, in which reference TRBV5-1 and TRBJ1-4 provide the parts outside the CDR3, is KAGVTQTPRYLIKTRGQQVTLSCSPISGHRSVSWYQQTPGQGLQFLFEYFSETQRNKGNFPGRFSGRQFSNSRSEMNVSTLELGDSALYLCASSLGGVRTTNEKLFFGSGTQLSVL.

This chain joins TRBV2 and TRBJ2-7, with a weak D call TRBD1 (5 bases). Germline V gives CDR1 SNHLY, CDR2 FYNNEI. The V end lost 2 bases, the J end lost 4 bases, and 15 bases lay between the germline ends. The CDR3 length is 15 residues. This CDR3 is CASSENLGHFYEQYF. The CDR3 bases are TGTGCCAGCAGTGAAAATCTCGGACATTTTTACGAGCAGTACTTC. Full variable domain (rest looked up from reference TRBV2 and TRBJ2-7): EPEVTQTPSHQVTQMGQEVILRCVPISNHLYFYWYRQILGQKVEFLVSFYNNEISEKSEIFDDQFSVERPDGSNFTLKIRSTKLEDSAMYFCASSENLGHFYEQYFGPGTRLTVT.

The chain couples TRBV9 to TRBJ2-2, with D possibly being TRBD2 (5 bases). The CDR3 is 15 amino acids. The germline V gene has CDR1 SGDLS and CDR2 YYNGEE. V gave up 4 bases and J gave up 3 bases, with 13 bases separating them. CDR3 sequence (DNA): TGTGCCAGCAGCCCGGGTCCCGGGGACACCGGGGAGCTGTTTTTT. It translates to CASSPGPGDTGELFF.

This clone was seen a single time. The genes are TRBV19 and TRBJ1-5; D not certain. CDR3 length: 13 residues. Trimming cost V 6 bases and J 6 bases, with 12 bases left between them. Germline CDR1 reads LNHDA; CDR2 reads SQIVND (reference sequence). The CDR3 nucleotides read TGTGCCAGTAGCCCCCAATTAGGTCAGCCCCAGCATTTT. Amino acid sequence: CASSPQLGQPQHF.

This clone has only a few counts. V is TRBV30 and J is TRBJ1-1; D gene ambiguous. The CDR3 length is 10 residues. The V and J ends lost 8 bases and 10 bases respectively, with 14 bases between them. CDR1 is GTSNPN, CDR2 SVGIG, per germline (reference sequence). CDR3 coding DNA: TGTGCCGGAAACAAGCTAGGAGCTTTCTTT. Protein: CAGNKLGAFF.

J is TRBJ1-1 and V is TRBV30; D ambiguous. The germline V gene has CDR1 GTSNPN and CDR2 SVGIG (reference sequence). This CDR3 has 12 residues. Trimming cost V 4 bases and J 1 base, with 7 bases left between them. The CDR3 is CAWISWNTEAFF. The DNA for the CDR3 is TGTGCCTGGATCTCTTGGAACACTGAAGCTTTCTTT.

This clone was seen just once. CDR3 DNA: TGTGCCAGCACCCCAATCCGGCCTAGCGGGTCTCTAAGCACAGATACGCAGTATTTT. This gives the protein CASTPIRPSGSLSTDTQYF. This rearrangement joins TRBV6-7 to TRBJ2-3; TRBD2 matches 8 bases. TRBV6-7 is assigned to the ORF class and has an uncertain function. Germline trimming cut 7 bases from V and 0 bases from J; bases unmatched to any gene: 18. The CDR3 is 19 amino acids.

The sample holds one count of this clone. The chain recombines TRBV5-1 with TRBJ2-7, with 7 bases matching TRBD2. The ends lost 4 bases at V and 4 bases at J; junction bases unmatched: 8. This CDR3 spans 14 amino acids. Germline CDR1 reads SGHRS; CDR2 reads YFSETQ. CDR3 sequence reads: CASSPGTTLYEQYF. CDR3 DNA sequence: TGCGCCAGCAGCCCCGGGACTACACTATACGAGCAGTACTTC.

The chain combines TRBV28 with TRBJ1-1; D may be TRBD1 (6 bases). This CDR3 has 14 residues. Germline loops: CDR1 MDHEN, CDR2 SYDVKM. V shed 4 bases and J shed 1 base, with 10 bases lying between them. CDR3 amino acids: CASSSGHRNTEAFF. The CDR3 DNA sequence: TGTGCCAGCAGTTCGGGACACCGGAACACTGAAGCTTTCTTT.

The rearrangement uses TRBV27 and TRBJ1-5; 8 nucleotides agree with TRBD1. The germline gives CDR1 MNHEY, CDR2 SMNVEV (reference sequence). The CDR3 consists of 16 residues. V lost 7 bases and J lost 1; bases outside the gene matches: 9. CDR3 sequence reads: CASKPQDRGSNQPQHF. The CDR3 DNA sequence: TGTGCCAGCAAGCCCCAAGACAGGGGAAGCAATCAGCCCCAGCATTTT.

The chain couples TRBV7-9 to TRBJ2-1, with TRBD1 matching over 9 bases. Looked up from germline, CDR1 is SEHNR and CDR2 is FQNEAQ (reference sequence). CDR3 length equals 13 residues. The V and J ends lost 5 bases and 6 bases, in that order; junction bases with no gene match: 2. Written as DNA, the CDR3 is TGTGCCAGCAGCCCGACAGGGGGCAATGAGCAGTTCTTC. Residues: CASSPTGGNEQFF. Based on the CDR3 plus reference TRBV7-9 and TRBJ2-1, the full variable domain is DTGVSQNPRHKITKRGQNVTFRCDPISEHNRLYWYRQTLGQGPEFLTYFQNEAQLEKSRLLSDRFSAERPKGSFSTLEIQRTEQGDSAMYLCASSPTGGNEQFFGPGTRLTVL.

The chain has TRBV19 and TRBJ2-5; 15 bases agree with TRBD2. There are 15 residues in the CDR3. The germline V gene encodes CDR1 LNHDA and CDR2 SQIVND (reference sequence). Germline trimming cut 9 bases from V and 4 bases from J; bases unmatched to any gene: 6. CDR3 region: CASGLGLAGGETQYF. CDR3 nucleotides: TGTGCCAGCGGCCTGGGACTAGCGGGAGGAGAGACCCAGTACTTC.

The gene calls are TRBV25-1 and TRBJ1-5; D not certain. Between the trimmed V and J ends, which lost 1 base and 11 bases, there was a span of 12 bases. The CDR3 spans 13 residues. Germline CDR1 MGHDK, CDR2 SYGVNS. The CDR3 DNA follows: TGTGCCAGCAGTGAATTCGGAGGACCGACCCAGCATTTT. Its protein is CASSEFGGPTQHF.